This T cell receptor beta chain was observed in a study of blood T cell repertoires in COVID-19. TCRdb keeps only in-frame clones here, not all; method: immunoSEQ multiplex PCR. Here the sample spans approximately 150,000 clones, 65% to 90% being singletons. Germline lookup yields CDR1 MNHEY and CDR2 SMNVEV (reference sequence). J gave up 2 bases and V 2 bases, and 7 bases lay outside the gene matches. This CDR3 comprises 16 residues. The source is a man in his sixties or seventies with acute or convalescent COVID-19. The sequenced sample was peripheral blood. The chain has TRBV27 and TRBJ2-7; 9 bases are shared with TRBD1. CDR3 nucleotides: TGTGCCAGCAGTTTACGCGACAGGGGGACCCCCTACGAGCAGTACTTC. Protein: CASSLRDRGTPYEQYF.